This is a list of T cell receptor beta chains from one sample in a study of T cells in Graves' hyperthyroidism and ophthalmopathy. MiXCR was run by TCRdb on the multiplex PCR reads, yielding one entry per CDR3 protein. The table shows 130,000 or so distinct CDR3 sequences, with approximately 20% occurring only once. Material for sequencing was blood. Source of these receptors: a woman aged 50 to 60 with Graves' hyperthyroidism that later progressed to Graves' ophthalmopathy. The CDR3 runs from the conserved cysteine through the conserved F or W. The D gene is left open where the match is weak. Some rows mark clone size as missing; the rest say once, few, many or name a class of expanded clone.

V gene,J gene,D gene,clone size,CDR3 protein,CDR3 DNA
TRBV7-2,TRBJ2-3,.,.,CASRDFGSGADTQYF,TGTGCCAGCAGGGACTTCGGGAGTGGAGCAGATACGCAGTATTTT
TRBV7-6,TRBJ1-1,.,.,CASSHTPGIEETEAFF,TGTGCCAGCAGCCACACCCCGGGGATTGAAGAGACTGAAGCTTTCTTT
TRBV20-1,TRBJ2-1,.,.,CSARGGISYNEQFF,TGCAGTGCTAGAGGCGGGATCTCCTACAATGAGCAGTTCTTC
TRBV2,TRBJ1-2,.,many,CASGGTVNYGYTF,TGTGCCAGCGGTGGGACGGTAAACTATGGCTACACCTTC
TRBV28,TRBJ2-7,TRBD1,many,CASSLSGTGDHEQYF,TGTGCCAGCAGTTTATCGGGGACAGGGGATCACGAGCAGTACTTC
TRBV11-2,TRBJ2-7,.,few,CASTLDRGSSYEQYF,TGTGCCAGCACCTTAGATAGGGGGAGCTCCTACGAGCAGTACTTC
TRBV19,TRBJ1-5,TRBD1,few,CASSMGDSSNQPQHF,TGTGCCAGTAGTATGGGGGACAGTAGCAATCAGCCCCAGCATTTT
TRBV20-1,TRBJ2-7,.,many,CSARDPTRFHEQYF,TGCAGTGCTAGAGATCCGACACGGTTCCACGAGCAGTACTTC
TRBV5-1,TRBJ2-7,.,many,CASSLERAVITYEQYF,TGCGCCAGCAGCTTGGAACGGGCGGTTATAACCTACGAGCAGTACTTC
TRBV28,TRBJ1-4,.,.,CASSPEGADEKLFF,TGTGCCAGCAGTCCAGAAGGCGCGGATGAAAAACTGTTTTTT
TRBV2,TRBJ2-7,.,many,CASRWPASSDEQYF,TGTGCCAGCAGGTGGCCGGCGAGCAGCGACGAGCAGTACTTC
TRBV6-7,TRBJ2-1,.,many,CASEGPGGREVQSSYNEQFF,TGTGCCAGCGAGGGGCCGGGTGGCAGGGAAGTTCAAAGCTCCTACAATGAGCAGTTCTTC
TRBV7-3,TRBJ2-5,TRBD2,many,CASSLFPAGVQETQYF,TGTGCCAGCAGCTTATTTCCAGCGGGAGTTCAAGAGACCCAGTACTTC
TRBV30,TRBJ1-2,.,many,CAWAKGSYGYTF,TGTGCCTGGGCAAAAGGGTCCTATGGCTACACCTTC
TRBV5-5,TRBJ2-3,TRBD2,many,CASSLGLASTDTQYF,TGTGCCAGCAGCTTGGGACTAGCGAGCACAGATACGCAGTATTTT
TRBV12-5,TRBJ1-2,.,.,CASGLIVADPLRGYTF,TGTGCTAGTGGTTTGATTGTGGCTGACCCACTCCGTGGCTACACCTTC
TRBV20-1,TRBJ1-1,.,.,CSARKGDTEAFF,TGCAGTGCTAGGAAAGGAGACACTGAAGCTTTCTTT
TRBV5-1,TRBJ1-1,TRBD1,many,CASSPLWGQEVGAFF,TGCGCCAGCAGCCCCCTTTGGGGACAGGAAGTCGGAGCTTTCTTT
TRBV4-1,TRBJ2-1,.,.,CASSPEPGAPDEQFF,TGCGCCAGCAGCCCCGAACCGGGGGCCCCCGATGAGCAGTTCTTC
TRBV6-1,TRBJ1-2,TRBD1,few,CASSDEGATNYGYTF,TGTGCCAGCAGCGACGAGGGGGCTACTAACTATGGCTACACCTTC
TRBV2,TRBJ2-3,.,.,CASVVRGFSTDTQYF,TGTGCCAGCGTAGTCAGGGGATTTAGCACAGATACGCAGTATTTT
TRBV28,TRBJ2-7,.,few,CASSDTRGTYEQYF,TGTGCCAGCAGTGATACAAGGGGTACCTACGAGCAGTACTTC
TRBV29-1,TRBJ2-4,TRBD2,many,CSVVASGSSKNIQYF,TGCAGCGTTGTGGCCAGCGGGAGTTCCAAAAACATTCAGTACTTC
TRBV6-2/TRBV6-3,TRBJ1-4,.,few,CASKGEKLFF,TGTGCCAGCAAGGGTGAAAAACTGTTTTTT
TRBV20-1,TRBJ2-3,TRBD1,.,CSTGTLGGKRTDTQYF,TGCAGTACGGGAACATTAGGGGGCAAGCGTACAGATACGCAGTATTTT
TRBV28,TRBJ1-1,.,once,CASSLGVRVGRHEAFF,TGTGCCAGCAGTTTAGGGGTTCGAGTCGGGCGACATGAAGCTTTCTTT
TRBV19,TRBJ2-3,.,many,CATSQGGNTDTQYF,TGTGCCACCTCCCAGGGCGGGAACACAGATACGCAGTATTTT
TRBV11-2,TRBJ2-1,.,many,CASSKGSAGQFF,TGTGCCAGCAGCAAAGGATCGGCGGGGCAGTTCTTC
TRBV10-2,TRBJ1-1,.,many,CASSHATEAFF,TGCGCCAGCAGCCACGCCACTGAAGCTTTCTTT
TRBV30,TRBJ2-1,.,many,CAWSLQGNEQFF,TGTGCCTGGAGTCTACAGGGAAATGAGCAGTTCTTC
TRBV4-1,TRBJ2-3,TRBD2,few,CASSQGVSGSGSDTQYF,TGCGCCAGCAGCCAGGGTGTGAGTGGTAGCGGGAGTGATACGCAGTATTTT
TRBV5-1,TRBJ1-2,.,.,CASSGSLTNYGYTF,TGCGCCAGCAGCGGCTCTTTAACCAACTATGGCTACACCTTC
TRBV6-1,TRBJ1-5,.,many,CASSEGLRPQHF,TGTGCCAGCAGTGAAGGACTTCGGCCCCAGCATTTT
TRBV30,TRBJ2-1,.,many,CAWEQGPNNEQFF,TGTGCCTGGGAACAGGGCCCCAACAATGAGCAGTTCTTC
TRBV7-8,TRBJ2-1,TRBD1,many,CASTHSAGQATYNEQFF,TGTGCCAGCACCCACTCGGCGGGACAGGCAACCTACAATGAGCAGTTCTTC
TRBV2,TRBJ2-7,.,few,CASSAAGGIYEQYF,TGTGCCAGCAGCGCGGCTGGGGGAATATACGAGCAGTACTTC
TRBV7-8,TRBJ2-3,.,.,CASSSDSGTQYF,TGTGCCAGCAGCTCCGATTCGGGTACGCAGTATTTT
TRBV12-3/TRBV12-4,TRBJ2-1,.,.,CASLYGRRLPAEWFF,TGTGCCAGCCTCTACGGGAGAAGGCTCCCAGCGGAGTGGTTCTTC
TRBV28,TRBJ1-1,.,many,CASSLGSLSKAFF,TGTGCCAGCAGTTTAGGGTCACTCAGTAAGGCTTTCTTT
TRBV29-1,TRBJ2-2,.,.,CSVSKGSGELFF,TGCAGCGTTTCGAAGGGCTCCGGGGAGCTGTTTTTT
TRBV5-1,TRBJ2-7,TRBD2,many,CASSPRAGGRYEQYF,TGCGCCAGCAGCCCCCGCGCGGGAGGACGGTACGAGCAGTACTTC
TRBV13,TRBJ2-3,.,.,CASTVSGRSADTQYF,TGTGCCAGCACCGTGAGCGGCAGAAGCGCAGATACGCAGTATTTT
TRBV3-1,TRBJ2-7,.,many,CASSPRQSYEQYF,TGTGCCAGCAGCCCGCGACAGTCCTACGAGCAGTACTTC
TRBV3-1,TRBJ2-7,TRBD1,.,CASSQTQGAGEQYF,TGTGCCAGCAGCCAAACACAGGGGGCGGGAGAGCAGTACTTC
TRBV5-8,TRBJ2-2,TRBD2,many,CASSLSSASGKLYTGELFF,TGTGCCAGCAGCTTGTCATCGGCTAGCGGTAAACTTTACACCGGGGAGCTGTTTTTT